Sequencing of this T cell receptor beta chain was carried out in a study of blood T cells in healthy people across ages. Study in general: Template switching recovered approximately one barcoded beta molecule for every two T cells.

A remark on this clonotype: The antigen is undetermined.

Caucasian individuals from Russia who were healthy and aged 6 to 90 acted as donors. Per individual sample, total RNA of at least 5 micrograms was extracted. General study points: Per million T cells, the diversity of TCR beta decreased roughly linearly as age advanced.

Through a sample-barcoded 5' primer and a J-beta primer mix, a second PCR was run for about 6 to 11 cycles. TCRdb processed the 5' RACE reads anew with MiXCR; each CDR3 protein has one entry. The repertoire holds 1.5 million to 2 million distinct CDR3 sequences, 49% seen once, with roughly 2.1% in the top ten. Trimming stripped 2 bases from V and 5 bases from J, with 6 bases between. This CDR3 spans 13 amino acids. Germline-derived CDR1 and CDR2 are MNHEY and SVGEGT. This clonotype originated in a woman in her thirties or forties in good health. The rearrangement joins TRBV6-2 or TRBV6-3 to TRBJ1-4; no definite D call. The sample comprised blood. The CDR3 loop is CASSYTGNEKLFF. The CDR3 nucleotides are TGTGCCAGCAGTTACACCGGAAATGAAAAACTGTTTTTT.